The rows below give T cell receptor beta chains drawn from one sample of a study of response to subunit inactivated influenza vaccine. MiXCR, run by TCRdb on the RT-PCR reads, gives a single entry per CDR3 protein. The sample carries approximately 730,000 distinct CDR3 sequences, approximately 15% recorded once. The specimen comprised PBMCs from blood, sampled roughly 2 weeks before vaccination. The receptors shown here come from a middle-aged man who received an inactivated influenza vaccine. CDR3s include the opening cysteine and the closing phenylalanine or tryptophan. A D gene is named only where the DNA matches it firmly. Size is stated for part of the rows, as once, few or many counts, or as a class when the clone is expanded.

TRBD2	TRBV5-1	TRBJ2-5	.	TGCGCCAGCAGCTTGACAGCGGGAGGGCCATGGGAGACCCAGAACTTC	CASSLTAGGPWETQNF
.	TRBV5-6	TRBJ2-5	many	TGTGCCAGCAGCTTGGAGGGTTTTGGTGAGACCCAGTACTTC	CASSLEGFGETQYF
TRBD2	TRBV6-2/TRBV6-3	TRBJ2-7	.	TGTGCCAGCAACACTCTAGCGGGGGGCTACGAGCAGTACTTC	CASNTLAGGYEQYF
.	TRBV4-3	TRBJ2-7	.	TGCGCCAGCAGCCTCGGGGCCCAGGCGGCCGAGCAGTACTTC	CASSLGAQAAEQYF
.	TRBV18	TRBJ2-4	.	TGTGCCAGCTCACCACCGGTGGAGAAACTAGCCAAAAACATTCAGTACTTC	CASSPPVEKLAKNIQYF
.	TRBV7-9	TRBJ2-1	many	TGTGCCAGCAGCGGAATTGGAGTAGACAATGAGCAGTTCTTC	CASSGIGVDNEQFF
.	TRBV5-1	TRBJ2-3	many	TGCGCCAGCCGTAGAGCTAGCACAGATACGCAGTATTTT	CASRRASTDTQYF
.	TRBV5-5	TRBJ1-2	.	TGTGCCAGCAGCTTGGGTGGGAACCCGATTGGAGGCTACACCTTC	CASSLGGNPIGGYTF
TRBD1	TRBV2	TRBJ2-7	many	TGTGCCAGCAGTGCCGGCAGGGGGTACGAGCAGTACTTC	CASSAGRGYEQYF
TRBD1	TRBV7-9	TRBJ2-7	few	TGTGCCAGCAGCGGGACAGGCACGATCTCCTTGCCCGACGAGCAGTACTTC	CASSGTGTISLPDEQYF
TRBD1	TRBV7-9	TRBJ1-2	few	TGTGCCAGCACCAGCGACAGGGGGTTTAACTATGGCTACACCTTC	CASTSDRGFNYGYTF
.	TRBV28	TRBJ2-7	.	TGTGCCAGCAGTTTATATACAACCTACTCCTACGAGCAGTACTTC	CASSLYTTYSYEQYF
.	TRBV20-1	TRBJ2-7	few	TGCAGTGCACCGCCCCCGGTAAACTCCTACGAGCAGTACTTC	CSAPPPVNSYEQYF
.	TRBV10-3	TRBJ2-5	few	TGTGCCATCAGACAGCAAGAGACCCAGTACTTC	CAIRQQETQYF
.	TRBV2	TRBJ1-5	.	TGTGCCAGCAGGGGGGCGCGCCACCGGTCCAATCAGCCCCAGCATTTT	CASRGARHRSNQPQHF
.	TRBV29-1	TRBJ2-7	few	TGCAGCGTTGGGGGAAATTCAGCTAACGAGCAGTACTTC	CSVGGNSANEQYF
TRBD2	TRBV20-1	TRBJ2-1	few	TGCAGTGCTAGAGATCACGGGAGGGATCTAAATGAGCAGTTCTTC	CSARDHGRDLNEQFF
TRBD1	TRBV20-1	TRBJ1-5	.	TGCAGTGCTGACCGTCAGACAGGGGGCGATCAGCCCCAGCATTTT	CSADRQTGGDQPQHF
.	TRBV4-2	TRBJ1-3	few	TGTGCCAGCAGCCAAGCCGGGACGGTTGCTGGAAACACCATATATTTT	CASSQAGTVAGNTIYF
.	TRBV4-3	TRBJ2-3	few	TGCGCCAGCAGCCGAGAATGGGGTTCCGACGGGTTTAGCACAGATACGCAGTATTTT	CASSREWGSDGFSTDTQYF
.	TRBV15	TRBJ1-1	.	TGTGCCACCAGCAGAGATCGGAGTGTACTCTTAATGAACACTGAAGCTTTCTTT	CATSRDRSVLLMNTEAFF
.	TRBV7-8	TRBJ2-5	.	TGTGCCAGCAGCTTAGAGTTGGGGGGCAGGGAGACCCAGTACTTC	CASSLELGGRETQYF
TRBD1	TRBV28	TRBJ2-4	few	TGTGCCAGCAGTTTAAGGCCAGGGGGTATAAACATTCAGTACTTC	CASSLRPGGINIQYF